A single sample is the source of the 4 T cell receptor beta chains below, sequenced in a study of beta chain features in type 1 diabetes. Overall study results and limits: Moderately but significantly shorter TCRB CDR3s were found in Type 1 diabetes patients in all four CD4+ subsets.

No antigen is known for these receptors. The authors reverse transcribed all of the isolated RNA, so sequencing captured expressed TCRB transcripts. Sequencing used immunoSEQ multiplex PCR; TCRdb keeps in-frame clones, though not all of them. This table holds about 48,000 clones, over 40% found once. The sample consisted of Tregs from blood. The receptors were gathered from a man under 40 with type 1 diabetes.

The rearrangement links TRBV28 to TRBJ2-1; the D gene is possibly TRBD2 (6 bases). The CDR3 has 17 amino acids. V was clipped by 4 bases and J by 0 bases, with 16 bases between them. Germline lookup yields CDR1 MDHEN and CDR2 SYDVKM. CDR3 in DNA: TGTGCCAGCAGTTCTCCCATAGGTAGCGGCTCCTACAATGAGCAGTTCTTC. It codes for CASSSPIGSGSYNEQFF.

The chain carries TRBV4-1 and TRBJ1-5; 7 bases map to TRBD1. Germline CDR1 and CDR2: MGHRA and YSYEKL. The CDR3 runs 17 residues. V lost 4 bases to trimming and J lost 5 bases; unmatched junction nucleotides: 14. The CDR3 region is CASSPEAGGSGYQPQHF. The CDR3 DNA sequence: TGCGCCAGCAGCCCAGAGGCAGGGGGATCAGGTTATCAGCCCCAGCATTTT.

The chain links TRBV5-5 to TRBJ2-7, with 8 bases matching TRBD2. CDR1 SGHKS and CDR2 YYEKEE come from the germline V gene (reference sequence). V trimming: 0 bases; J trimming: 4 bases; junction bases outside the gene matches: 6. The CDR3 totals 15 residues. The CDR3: CASSLASGSVYEQYF. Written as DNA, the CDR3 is TGTGCCAGCAGCTTGGCGAGCGGGAGTGTATACGAGCAGTACTTC.

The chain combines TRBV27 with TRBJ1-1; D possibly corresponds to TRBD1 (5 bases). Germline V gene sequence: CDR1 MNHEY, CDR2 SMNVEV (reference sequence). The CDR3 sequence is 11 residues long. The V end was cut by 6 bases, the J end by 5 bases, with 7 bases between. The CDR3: CASRGPTEAFF. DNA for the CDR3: TGTGCCAGCAGGGGGCCGACTGAAGCTTTCTTT.